This T cell receptor beta chain appears in the sequencing data of a study of regulatory T cells in long-lasting Graves disease. The CDR3 consists of 15 residues. Germline trimming cut 4 bases from V and 0 bases from J; bases unmatched to any gene: 4. The germline CDR1 and CDR2 sequences are SGHRS and YFSETQ. Time point reported: newly diagnosed GD, antithyroid drugs for less than 3 months. The authors made the TCR library using RNA they extracted from PBMCs. Building the TCR beta libraries relied on iRepertoire HTBI primers, and CDR3 regions underwent Arm-PCR. TCRdb re-called the multiplex PCR reads through MiXCR, storing one row per CDR3 protein. The table has about 350,000 distinct CDR3 sequences, approximately 15% seen once. The same sample was also used in a study of T cells in Graves' hyperthyroidism and ophthalmopathy. That report notes: The TCR CDR3 was amplified in a first-round RT-PCR using the HTBI primer set.

This clonotype was obtained from a man in his forties or fifties with Graves disease. The V call is TRBV5-1, the J call TRBJ2-3, with 8 positions matching TRBD1. The specimen was peripheral blood mononuclear cells (PBMCs), collected at new diagnosis, from a patient treated with antithyroid drugs. The CDR3 bases are TGCGCCAGCAGCCGGACAGGGAGGAGCACAGATACGCAGTATTTT. Amino acids: CASSRTGRSTDTQYF. Complete variable domain (other parts from reference TRBV5-1 and TRBJ2-3): KAGVTQTPRYLIKTRGQQVTLSCSPISGHRSVSWYQQTPGQGLQFLFEYFSETQRNKGNFPGRFSGRQFSNSRSEMNVSTLELGDSALYLCASSRTGRSTDTQYFGPGTRLTVL.